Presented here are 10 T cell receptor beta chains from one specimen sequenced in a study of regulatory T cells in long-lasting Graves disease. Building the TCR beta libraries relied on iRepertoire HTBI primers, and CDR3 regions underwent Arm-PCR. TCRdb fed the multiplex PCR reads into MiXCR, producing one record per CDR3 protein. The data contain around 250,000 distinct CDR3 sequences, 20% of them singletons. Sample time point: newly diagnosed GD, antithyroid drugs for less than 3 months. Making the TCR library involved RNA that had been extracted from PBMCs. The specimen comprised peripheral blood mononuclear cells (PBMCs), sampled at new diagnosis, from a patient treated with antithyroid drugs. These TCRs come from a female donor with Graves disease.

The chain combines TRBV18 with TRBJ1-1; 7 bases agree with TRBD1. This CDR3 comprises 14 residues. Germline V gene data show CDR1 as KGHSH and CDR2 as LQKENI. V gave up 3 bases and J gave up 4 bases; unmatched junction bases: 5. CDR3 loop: CASSPSSGGTEAFF. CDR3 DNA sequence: TGTGCCAGCTCACCTAGCTCAGGGGGCACTGAAGCTTTCTTT.

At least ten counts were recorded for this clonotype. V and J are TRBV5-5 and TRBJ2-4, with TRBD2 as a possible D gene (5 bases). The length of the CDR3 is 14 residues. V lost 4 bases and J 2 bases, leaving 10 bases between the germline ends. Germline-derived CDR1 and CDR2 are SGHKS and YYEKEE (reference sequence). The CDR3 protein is CASSPLGTKNIQYF. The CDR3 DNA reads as TGTGCCAGCAGCCCCCTCGGGACCAAAAACATTCAGTACTTC.

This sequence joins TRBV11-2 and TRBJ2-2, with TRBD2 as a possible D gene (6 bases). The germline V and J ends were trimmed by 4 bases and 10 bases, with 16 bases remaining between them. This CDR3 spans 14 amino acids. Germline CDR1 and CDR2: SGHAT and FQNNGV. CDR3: CASSSLGLPEELFF. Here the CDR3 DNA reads TGTGCCAGCAGCTCCTTGGGACTGCCGGAGGAGCTGTTTTTT. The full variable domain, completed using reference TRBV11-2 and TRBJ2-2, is EAGVAQSPRYKIIEKRQSVAFWCNPISGHATLYWYQQILGQGPKLLIQFQNNGVVDDSQLPKDRFSAERLKGVDSTLKIQPAKLEDSAVYLCASSSLGLPEELFFGEGSRLTVL.

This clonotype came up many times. CDR3 loop: CASSYGQGAETQYF. In DNA, the CDR3 is TGTGCCAGCAGTTACGGGCAGGGAGCGGAGACCCAGTACTTC. The rearrangement joins TRBV6-9 to TRBJ2-5; either TRBD1 or TRBD2 may supply D (5 bases each). V lost 3 bases and J 5 bases, leaving 13 bases between the germline ends. Germline CDR1 reads MNHGY; CDR2 reads SVAAGI. CDR3 size: 14 residues.

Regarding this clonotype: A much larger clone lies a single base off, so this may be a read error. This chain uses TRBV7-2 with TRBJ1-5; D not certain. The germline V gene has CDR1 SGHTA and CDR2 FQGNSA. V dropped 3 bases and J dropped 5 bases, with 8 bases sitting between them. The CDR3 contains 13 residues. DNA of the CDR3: TGTGCCAGCAGCTTGGATGTTGATCAGCCCCAGCATTTT. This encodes CASSLDVDQPQHF.

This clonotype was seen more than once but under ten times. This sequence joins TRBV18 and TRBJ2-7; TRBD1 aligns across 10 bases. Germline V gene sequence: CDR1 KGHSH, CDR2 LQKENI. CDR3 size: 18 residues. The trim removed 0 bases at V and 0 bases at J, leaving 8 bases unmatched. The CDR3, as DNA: TGTGCCAGCTCACCACCCATGGGACAGGGGACCATCTCCTACGAGCAGTACTTC. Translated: CASSPPMGQGTISYEQYF.

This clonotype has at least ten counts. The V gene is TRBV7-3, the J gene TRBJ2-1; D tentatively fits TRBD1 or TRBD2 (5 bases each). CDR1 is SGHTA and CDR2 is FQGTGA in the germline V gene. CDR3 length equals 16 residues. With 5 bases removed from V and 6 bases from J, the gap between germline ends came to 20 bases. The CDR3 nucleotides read TGTGCCAGCAGCCCGGCCCTCATGGGGACGAGCAATGAGCAGTTCTTC. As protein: CASSPALMGTSNEQFF.

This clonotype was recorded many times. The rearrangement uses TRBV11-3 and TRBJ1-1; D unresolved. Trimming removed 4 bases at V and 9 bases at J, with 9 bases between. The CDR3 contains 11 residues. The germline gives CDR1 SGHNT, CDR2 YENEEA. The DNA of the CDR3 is TGTGCCAGCAGCTATCGTGGGAAAGCTTTCTTT. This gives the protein CASSYRGKAFF.

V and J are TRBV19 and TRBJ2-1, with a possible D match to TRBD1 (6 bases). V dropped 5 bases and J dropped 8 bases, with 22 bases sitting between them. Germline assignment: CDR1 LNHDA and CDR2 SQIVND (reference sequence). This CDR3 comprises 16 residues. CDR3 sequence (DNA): TGTGCCAGTAGTCTCTCCGGGACAAAGCACAGGGATGAGCAGTTCTTC. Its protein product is CASSLSGTKHRDEQFF.

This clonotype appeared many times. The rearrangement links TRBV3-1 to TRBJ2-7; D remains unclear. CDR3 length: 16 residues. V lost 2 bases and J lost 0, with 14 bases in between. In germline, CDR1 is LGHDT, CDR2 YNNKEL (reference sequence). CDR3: CASSQTPHIPSYEQYF. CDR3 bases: TGTGCCAGCAGCCAAACCCCACACATCCCCTCCTACGAGCAGTACTTC.